A selection of T cell receptor beta chains follows, all from one sample in a study of graft-versus-host responses after intestinal transplantation. Their specific antigens are unknown. TCRdb's copy holds only in-frame clones and misses some; the assay was immunoSEQ multiplex PCR. The sample consists of about 120,000 clones, 90% to 95% of them appearing once. The source was unstimulated CD4+ T cells sorted from spleen or lymph node cells, collected before intestinal transplant. These TCRs come from a human donor who received an intestinal transplant. Each CDR3 is given with its conserved first and last residue. D genes are given only for firm matches. Rows may omit the clone size; those that give it use once, few, many or a size class.

TRBV11-2	TRBJ2-7	-	TRBD2	TGTGCCAGCAGCACTAGCGGGAGGGCCTGGCTCTACGAGCAGTACTTC	CASSTSGRAWLYEQYF
TRBV6-6	TRBJ1-5	-	TRBD1	TGTGCCAGCAGTTACGGTCAGGGGGTTGATCCCCAGCATTTT	CASSYGQGVDPQHF
TRBV4-2	TRBJ1-5	-	-	TGTGCCAGCAGCCAGCTCCTGATCGAGGGGCAGCCCCAGCATTTT	CASSQLLIEGQPQHF
TRBV2	TRBJ2-7	-	TRBD1	TGTGCCAGCAGAGTGGACAGGGACAGCGAGCAGTACTTC	CASRVDRDSEQYF
TRBV25-1	TRBJ2-2	-	-	TGTGCCAGCAATCCCGGGGTCGAGAGGGACACCGGGGAGCTGTTTTTT	CASNPGVERDTGELFF
TRBV19	TRBJ2-3	-	TRBD2	TGTGCCAGTAGTACCCCCGGACTAGCGGGAGGAGCAGATACGCAGTATTTT	CASSTPGLAGGADTQYF
TRBV5-1	TRBJ2-5	-	-	TGCGCCAGCAGCCCCCAGGGAAGGGAGACCCAGTACTTC	CASSPQGRETQYF
TRBV18	TRBJ2-3	-	-	TGTGCCAGCTCCCAAGCCTCAGGGACGAACACAGATACGCAGTATTTT	CASSQASGTNTDTQYF
TRBV18	TRBJ2-3	-	-	TGTGCCAGCTCACCATTTCGACATAACACAGATACGCAGTATTTT	CASSPFRHNTDTQYF
TRBV12-5	TRBJ2-7	-	-	TGTGCTAGTGGTTTCTTCCTCCGGGACGAGCAGTACTTC	CASGFFLRDEQYF
TRBV5-6	TRBJ1-2	-	-	TGTGCCAGCAGCTTAATCCAGACAGGAATCTATGGCTACACCTTC	CASSLIQTGIYGYTF
TRBV9	TRBJ1-1	-	-	TGTGCCAGCAGCGTCTCGAGGTCCGCCACTGAAGCTTTCTTT	CASSVSRSATEAFF
TRBV4-2	TRBJ2-7	-	-	TGTGCCAGCAGCCAAGAACGGTCGAGGGTTGAGCAGTACTTC	CASSQERSRVEQYF
TRBV29-1	TRBJ2-7	-	-	TGCAGCGCTCTGGATCTCCTGGGGGAGCAGTACTTC	CSALDLLGEQYF
TRBV7-2	TRBJ2-1	few	-	TGTGCCAGCAGCCCCGAGCAGGCGGGGAACAATGAGCAGTTCTTC	CASSPEQAGNNEQFF
TRBV9	TRBJ2-7	once	-	TGTGCCAGCAGCGTAGCGAAAATCCCCTCCTACGAGCAGTACTTC	CASSVAKIPSYEQYF
TRBV29-1	TRBJ2-3	-	-	TGCAGCGTTTCGGGCCGCACAGATACGCAGTATTTT	CSVSGRTDTQYF
TRBV4-1	TRBJ1-1	-	-	TGCGCCAGCAGCCAAGTACTACCGAACACTGAAGCTTTCTTT	CASSQVLPNTEAFF
TRBV19	TRBJ1-5	-	-	TGTGCCAGTAGTCTGAGGACTAATCAGCCCCAGCATTTT	CASSLRTNQPQHF
TRBV6-1	TRBJ2-2	-	TRBD1	TGTGCCAAGGGACAGGGAAGGGTCGGGGAGCTGTTTTTT	CAKGQGRVGELFF
TRBV6-6	TRBJ1-3	-	-	TGTGCCAGCAGTTCCGGGACGGCGAGGGGAAACACCATATATTTT	CASSSGTARGNTIYF
TRBV19	TRBJ2-5	-	-	TGTGCCAGTACCCATGGGGAGACCCAGTACTTC	CASTHGETQYF
TRBV28	TRBJ1-2	-	-	TGTGCCAGCAGTTATCCGACAGTTAACTATGGCTACACCTTC	CASSYPTVNYGYTF
TRBV28	TRBJ2-5	-	-	TGTGCCAGCAGTCCCGGACAGCCTCTGGGGCAGTACTTC	CASSPGQPLGQYF
TRBV29-1	TRBJ2-3	-	-	TGCAGCGTTGTCGGCCGGACCACAGATACGCAGTATTTT	CSVVGRTTDTQYF
TRBV4-2	TRBJ2-2	-	-	TGTGCCAGCAAGGACGAGAACACCGGGGAGCTGTTTTTT	CASKDENTGELFF
TRBV5-4	TRBJ1-4	-	-	TGTGCCAGCAGCTTCCGGGGAGGAAATGAAAAACTGTTTTTT	CASSFRGGNEKLFF
TRBV6-1	TRBJ2-3	-	-	TGTGCCAGCAGTAAACGATGGTCCAGCACAGATACGCAGTATTTT	CASSKRWSSTDTQYF
TRBV28	TRBJ1-5	-	-	TGTGCCAGCACCAGCCATTTGGGGGATCAGCCCCAGCATTTT	CASTSHLGDQPQHF
TRBV28	TRBJ2-5	-	-	TGTGCCAGCAGTGACGGACTTCCGAAGACCAAAACGTGGTCTTTAAGTCTAGAGACCCAGTACTTC	CASSDGLPKTKTWSLSLETQYF
TRBV2	TRBJ1-5	-	-	TGTGCCAGCAGTGAAGACTTCCTGAGCAATCAGCCCCAGCATTTT	CASSEDFLSNQPQHF
TRBV29-1	TRBJ2-3	-	-	TGCAGCGTTGCGCCCGGCTTCACCCTCCCCACAGATACGCAGTATTTT	CSVAPGFTLPTDTQYF
TRBV18	TRBJ2-7	-	TRBD1	TGTGCCAGCTCACCACCGGCAGGGGGCGCCTACGAGCAGTACTTC	CASSPPAGGAYEQYF
TRBV28	TRBJ2-7	-	-	TGTGCCAGCAAGGAAGGGTTCTACGAGCAGTACTTC	CASKEGFYEQYF
TRBV9	TRBJ2-5	-	TRBD1	TGTGCCAGCAGTCGGGACAGGACCCAAGAGACCCAGTACTTC	CASSRDRTQETQYF
TRBV11-2	TRBJ1-1	-	TRBD1	TGTGCCAGCAGCCGGGACAGGGTAAACACTGAAGCTTTCTTT	CASSRDRVNTEAFF
TRBV14	TRBJ2-3	-	-	TGTGCCAGCAGCCCACTGTTAGGGAGCACAGATACGCAGTATTTT	CASSPLLGSTDTQYF
TRBV11-2	TRBJ2-7	once	TRBD2	TGTGCCAGCAGCCTTAGCGGGACTCCATCCTACGAGCAGTACTTC	CASSLSGTPSYEQYF
TRBV7-9	TRBJ2-2	-	TRBD2	TGTGCCAGCAGATCCCTAGCGGGAGGGCCCGGGGAGCTGTTTTTT	CASRSLAGGPGELFF
TRBV28	TRBJ1-4	-	-	TGTGCCAGCAGTTTATATCAGGGATTTGGAGAAAAACTGTTTTTT	CASSLYQGFGEKLFF
TRBV30	TRBJ2-3	-	-	TGTGCCTGGATGGGGAGCACAGATACGCAGTATTTT	CAWMGSTDTQYF
TRBV9	TRBJ2-7	-	-	TGTGCCAGCAGCGTCGGATCGGGACACACTTTAGCCTACGAGCAGTACTTC	CASSVGSGHTLAYEQYF